Shown below are 11 T cell receptor beta chains from a single sample sequenced in a study of blood T cell repertoires in COVID-19. Here immunoSEQ multiplex PCR was the method, and the copy in TCRdb shows in-frame clones only, minus some. The profile shows tens of thousands of clones, 89% of them singletons. Sequencing was done on a sample of peripheral blood. The receptors were gathered from a man in his fifties or sixties with acute or convalescent COVID-19.

The chain carries TRBV4-1 and TRBJ2-3, with 11 bases aligning to TRBD2. V was clipped by 1 base and J by 0 bases; unmatched bases: 15. The CDR3 has 21 amino acids. In germline, CDR1 is MGHRA, CDR2 YSYEKL. Here the CDR3 reads CASSQVGSSGGPSTSTDTQYF. CDR3 DNA sequence: TGCGCCAGCAGCCAAGTAGGTTCTAGCGGGGGGCCTTCGACCAGCACAGATACGCAGTATTTT.

The genes are TRBV19 and TRBJ1-5; unclear D gene. Germline V gene lookup returns CDR1 LNHDA and CDR2 SQIVND (reference sequence). Trimming shortened V by 1 base and J by 0 bases, and 4 bases separated the two germline ends. The CDR3 length is 14 residues. CDR3 nucleotide sequence: TGTGCCAGTAGTATAGTTTATAGCAATCAGCCCCAGCATTTT. Its translation: CASSIVYSNQPQHF.

This clone was seen just once. The CDR3 spells CASSPHLGGSGELFF. The CDR3 DNA follows: TGTGCCAGCAGCCCCCACTTGGGAGGGAGCGGGGAGCTGTTTTTT. This chain connects TRBV9 to TRBJ2-2; the match to TRBD2 covers 7 bases. With V trimmed by 4 bases and J by 7 bases, 10 bases remained unmatched. Germline assignment: CDR1 SGDLS and CDR2 YYNGEE. The CDR3 has 15 residues.

The chain joins TRBV29-1 to TRBJ2-7, with TRBD2 matching over 9 bases. The germline gives CDR1 SQVTM, CDR2 ANQGSEA. The length of the CDR3 is 15 residues. Losses at the gene ends were 4 bases for V and 5 bases for J; bases not matched to a gene: 12. The CDR3 coding sequence is TGCAGCGTTGGTGGGCTTAGCGGGGGAACCGACGAGCAGTACTTC. This codes for CSVGGLSGGTDEQYF.

V and J are TRBV5-6 and TRBJ1-2; 9 positions match TRBD1. The CDR3 extends over 14 amino acids. J lost 5 bases, V lost 6 bases, and 8 bases had no gene match. In germline, CDR1 is SGHDT, CDR2 YYEEEE. CDR3 in amino acids: CASTVVGQGYGYTF. The CDR3 bases are TGTGCCAGCACCGTAGTTGGACAGGGGTATGGCTACACCTTC.

The genes are TRBV5-5 and TRBJ1-1; 9 nucleotides agree with TRBD1. The length of the CDR3 is 15 residues. Trimming at V came to 4 bases and at J to 5 bases, leaving 9 bases not matched to a gene. Germline values: CDR1 SGHKS, CDR2 YYEKEE (reference sequence). As DNA, the CDR3 is TGTGCCAGCAGCCCGGGACAGGGAATGGAAACTGAAGCTTTCTTT. It encodes CASSPGQGMETEAFF.

The chain has TRBV3-1 (or the pseudogene TRBV3-2) and TRBJ2-1; D may be TRBD1 (6 bases). This CDR3 is 13 amino acids long. Trimming left V 1 base short and J 12 bases short, with 13 bases between. Germline-derived CDR1 and CDR2 are LGHDT and YNNKEL (reference sequence). DNA of the CDR3: TGTGCCAGCAGCCAAGGGGCAGGGACACGGCAGTTCTTC. Translating gives CASSQGAGTRQFF.

The V and J genes are TRBV18 and TRBJ1-1, with D possibly matching TRBD1 (5 bases). Germline V gene lookup returns CDR1 KGHSH and CDR2 LQKENI. The V and J ends lost 1 base and 7 bases respectively, with 10 bases between them. There are 13 residues in the CDR3. CDR3 protein: CASSPLRGGEAFF. DNA of the CDR3: TGTGCCAGCTCACCACTCCGGGGGGGTGAAGCTTTCTTT.

This clone appeared once. V usage is TRBV6-1 and J usage is TRBJ2-4; D is unclear. Deletions cut 2 bases from V and 0 bases from J, with 11 bases between. Germline V gives CDR1 MNHNS, CDR2 SASEGT. The CDR3 has 16 residues. The CDR3 DNA follows: TGTGCCAGCAGTGAAATAAACTCAGGAGCCAAAAACATTCAGTACTTC. It codes for CASSEINSGAKNIQYF.

The chain is built from TRBV3-1 (or the pseudogene TRBV3-2) and TRBJ2-7; 10 nucleotides align to TRBD2. Unmatched junction bases numbered 7, after V lost 0 bases and J lost 2 bases. Germline assignment: CDR1 LGHDT and CDR2 YNNKEL (reference sequence). The CDR3 totals 17 residues. For the CDR3, the DNA is TGTGCCAGCAGCCAAGATCGGCTAGCGGGGGCCGCCTACGAGCAGTACTTC. Translating it yields CASSQDRLAGAAYEQYF.

V and J are TRBV12-3 or TRBV12-4 and TRBJ2-1, with a possible D match to TRBD2 (7 bases). V was cut by 7 bases and J by 15 bases, with 16 bases left in between. The CDR3 is 11 residues long. The CDR3 reads CASTFGGLRFF. CDR3 coding DNA: TGTGCCAGCACCTTCGGGGGGCTAAGGTTCTTC.